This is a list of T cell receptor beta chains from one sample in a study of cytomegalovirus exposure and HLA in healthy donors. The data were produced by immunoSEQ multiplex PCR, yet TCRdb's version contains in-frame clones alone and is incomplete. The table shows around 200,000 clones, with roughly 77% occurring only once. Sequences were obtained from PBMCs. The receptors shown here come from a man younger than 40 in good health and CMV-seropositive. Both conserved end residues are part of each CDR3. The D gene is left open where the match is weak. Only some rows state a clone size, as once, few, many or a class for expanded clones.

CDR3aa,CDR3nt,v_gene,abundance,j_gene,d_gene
CSSSSTGDGLGYGYTF,TGTTCCAGCAGCTCCACAGGGGACGGGCTAGGCTATGGCTACACCTTC,TRBV7-9,-,TRBJ1-2,TRBD1
CASSQGYRDRTRQPQHF,TGCGCCAGCAGCCAAGGTTATCGGGACAGGACGAGGCAGCCCCAGCATTTT,TRBV4-3,-,TRBJ1-5,TRBD1
CASSLGTGALSGNTIYF,TGTGCCAGCAGCTTAGGGACAGGGGCGCTTTCTGGAAACACCATATATTTT,TRBV7-9,-,TRBJ1-3,TRBD1
CASSPGQDEEQFF,TGTGCTAGCAGCCCAGGACAGGACGAGGAGCAGTTCTTC,TRBV7-7,-,TRBJ2-1,TRBD1
CATLPATVNSPLHF,TGTGCCACCCTGCCCGCGACAGTGAATTCACCCCTCCACTTT,TRBV10-3,-,TRBJ1-6,-
CASSLTGGVYNEQFF,TGTGCCAGCAGCTTGACAGGGGGCGTCTACAATGAGCAGTTCTTC,TRBV11-3,few,TRBJ2-1,TRBD1
CAWRGQGVWHF,TGTGCCTGGAGGGGACAGGGGGTTTGGCATTTT,TRBV30,-,TRBJ1-5,TRBD1
CAWSVPGQGDWNTIYF,TGTGCCTGGAGTGTACCGGGACAGGGGGATTGGAACACCATATATTTT,TRBV30,few,TRBJ1-3,TRBD1
CASSPGQENYGYTF,TGTGCCAGCAGCCCCGGACAGGAGAACTATGGCTACACCTTC,TRBV5-4,-,TRBJ1-2,TRBD1
CASRLGTGEAFF,TGTGCCAGCAGACTCGGGACAGGGGAGGCTTTCTTT,TRBV28,-,TRBJ1-1,TRBD1
CASSVADRGLNYNEQFF,TGTGCCAGCAGCGTAGCGGACAGGGGGTTAAATTACAATGAGCAGTTCTTC,TRBV9,once,TRBJ2-1,TRBD1
CASSFLQYPLHF,TGTGCCAGCAGTTTCCTTCAGTACCCCCTCCACTTT,TRBV28,-,TRBJ1-6,-
CASSPLAGGTQETQYF,TGTGCCAGCAGCCCCCTAGCGGGAGGCACTCAAGAGACCCAGTACTTC,TRBV7-3,-,TRBJ2-5,TRBD2
CASSRGGTGETQYF,TGCGCCAGCAGCCGAGGCGGGACGGGCGAGACCCAGTACTTC,TRBV4-3,few,TRBJ2-5,-
CASSSPGLPYEQYF,TGTGCCAGCTCATCACCGGGACTACCCTACGAGCAGTACTTC,TRBV18,few,TRBJ2-7,TRBD2
CASSQDRVNTEAFF,TGCGCCAGCAGCCAAGACAGGGTCAACACTGAAGCTTTCTTT,TRBV4-3,-,TRBJ1-1,-
CASSLAGSVDEQYF,TGTGCCAGCAGCTTGGCCGGGAGCGTCGACGAGCAGTACTTC,TRBV5-4,-,TRBJ2-7,-
CASSPNPGGVRQPQHF,TGCGCCAGCAGCCCGAATCCAGGGGGTGTGCGTCAGCCCCAGCATTTT,TRBV5-1,-,TRBJ1-5,TRBD1
CASTGTRGSEQFF,TGTGCCAGCACCGGGACTAGAGGCAGTGAGCAGTTCTTC,TRBV7-3,-,TRBJ2-1,TRBD2
CASSLYSRGVGSYEQYF,TGTGCCAGCAGCTTATACAGCCGGGGTGTCGGTTCCTACGAGCAGTACTTC,TRBV7-6,-,TRBJ2-7,-
CASSQDGGDELFF,TGCGCCAGCAGCCAAGATGGGGGGGACGAGCTGTTTTTT,TRBV4-3,-,TRBJ2-2,TRBD2
CASSAPGSNSPLHF,TGTGCCAGCAGCGCTCCGGGGTCTAATTCACCCCTCCACTTT,TRBV5-6,-,TRBJ1-6,-
CASSYPQGLQETQYF,TGTGCCAGCAGTTACCCGCAGGGACTCCAAGAGACCCAGTACTTC,TRBV6-6,few,TRBJ2-5,-
CASSLPGTGALNEQFF,TGTGCCAGCAGCTTGCCCGGGACAGGGGCCCTCAATGAGCAGTTCTTC,TRBV7-2,few,TRBJ2-1,TRBD1
CASSLVYSNQPQHF,TGTGCCAGCAGTTTGGTCTATAGCAATCAGCCCCAGCATTTT,TRBV6-5,-,TRBJ1-5,-
CASSLDRQGTNYGYTF,TGTGCCAGCAGCTTAGATCGCCAGGGAACTAACTATGGCTACACCTTC,TRBV11-2,few,TRBJ1-2,-
CASSQGAGTDTQYF,TGCGCCAGCAGCCAAGGGGCCGGCACAGATACGCAGTATTTT,TRBV4-3,-,TRBJ2-3,-
CASSLTGSEQYF,TGCGCCAGCAGCTTAACTGGGAGCGAGCAGTACTTC,TRBV5-1,few,TRBJ2-7,-
CATSRTATSRNEQFF,TGTGCCACCAGCCGGACTGCGACCAGCCGCAATGAGCAGTTCTTC,TRBV15,-,TRBJ2-1,-
CASSSGTSGGYEQYF,TGTGCCAGCAGCTCGGGGACTAGCGGGGGTTACGAGCAGTACTTC,TRBV7-6,-,TRBJ2-7,TRBD2
CAWANRVNQPQHF,TGTGCCTGGGCCAACAGGGTAAATCAGCCCCAGCATTTT,TRBV30,-,TRBJ1-5,-
CASSFEGSWQPQHF,TGTGCCAGCAGCTTCGAGGGCAGTTGGCAGCCCCAGCATTTT,TRBV7-8,-,TRBJ1-5,-
CASAVGGVVDTQYF,TGTGCCAGCGCGGTCGGGGGGGTGGTAGATACGCAGTATTTT,TRBV28,-,TRBJ2-3,TRBD2
CASSSTVGGEKLFF,TGTGCCAGCAGCTCAACGGTGGGAGGTGAAAAACTGTTTTTT,TRBV5-5,-,TRBJ1-4,-
CASSPGAGEPQYF,TGTGCCAGCTCACCAGGGGCGGGAGAGCCCCAGTACTTC,TRBV18,-,TRBJ2-5,TRBD2
CASSFYPRDSHSYNEQFF,TGCGCCAGCAGCTTTTACCCAAGAGACAGTCACTCCTACAATGAGCAGTTCTTC,TRBV5-1,-,TRBJ2-1,-
CASSLAPGSYNEQFF,TGCGCCAGCAGCTTGGCTCCAGGGTCGTACAATGAGCAGTTCTTC,TRBV5-1,-,TRBJ2-1,-
CASSEGVRGFYGYTF,TGTGCCAGCAGTGAAGGGGTTAGGGGGTTCTATGGCTACACCTTC,TRBV6-1,-,TRBJ1-2,-
CATTQGSRGNEQFF,TGTGCCACCACCCAGGGATCCCGGGGGAATGAGCAGTTCTTC,TRBV15,few,TRBJ2-1,-
CASSPLYEQYF,TGTGCCAGCAGCCCCCTCTACGAGCAGTACTTC,TRBV2,few,TRBJ2-7,-
CSSSRGGGNSEKLFF,TGTTCCAGCAGCCGTGGTGGAGGGAACAGTGAAAAACTGTTTTTT,TRBV7-9,-,TRBJ1-4,-
CASSYSTAGGYEQYF,TGTGCCAGCAGTTACTCGACGGCAGGGGGCTACGAGCAGTACTTC,TRBV6-5,-,TRBJ2-7,TRBD1